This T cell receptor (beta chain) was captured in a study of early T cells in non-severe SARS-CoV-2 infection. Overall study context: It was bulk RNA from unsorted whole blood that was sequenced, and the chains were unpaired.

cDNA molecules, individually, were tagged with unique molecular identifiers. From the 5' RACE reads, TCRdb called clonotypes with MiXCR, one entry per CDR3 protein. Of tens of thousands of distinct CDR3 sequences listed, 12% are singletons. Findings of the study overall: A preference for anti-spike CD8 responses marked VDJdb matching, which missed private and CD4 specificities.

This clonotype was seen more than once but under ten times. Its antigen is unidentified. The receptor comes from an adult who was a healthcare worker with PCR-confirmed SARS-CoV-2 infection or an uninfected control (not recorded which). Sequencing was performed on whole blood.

CDR3 loop: CASSSTGTGNEKLFF. DNA of the CDR3: TGTGCCAGCAGTTCTACCGGGACGGGGAATGAAAAACTGTTTTTT. The chain carries TRBV28 and TRBJ1-4, with D perhaps TRBD1 (5 bases). Per the germline V gene, CDR1 is MDHEN and CDR2 is SYDVKM. V lost 4 bases and J lost 5, with 14 bases in between. The CDR3 length is 15 residues.